The source of this T cell receptor beta chain is a study of shared clonotypes between healthy human individuals. Study details: The donor group consisted of a couple of women and three men, aged 18 to 49.

Produced via immunoSEQ multiplex PCR; TCRdb's table is partial and in-frame only. Of 700,000 to 950,000 clones in the sample, just over 95% were seen once. The V gene lost 0 bases and the J gene lost 0 bases, with 13 bases spanning the gap. The CDR3 is 17 amino acids. CDR1 is SGHTS and CDR2 is YDEGEE in the germline V gene. CD45RO-negative cells were positively selected for CCR7, leaving out terminally differentiated effector memory CD45RA+ cells. The sequence was obtained from a man aged 30 to 45 in good health. The chain recombines TRBV5-8 with TRBJ2-1; D might be TRBD1 (5 bases). Input material: naive CD8+ T cells sorted from blood. CDR3 DNA sequence: TGTGCCAGCAGCTTGGGATGGGGTGACAGCTCCTACAATGAGCAGTTCTTC. Translating it yields CASSLGWGDSSYNEQFF.